This T cell receptor beta chain appears in the sequencing data of a study of T-cell reconstitution after alpha-beta-depleted transplantation in children. A remark on this clonotype: Its antigen is not identified.

The study, taken as a whole, reports: Surviving recipient cells, namely T cells and thymic progenitors, were the source of high day-60 TCRbeta diversity in some patients. From newly produced T cells came most of the T-cell counts and diversity one year after transplant.

Unique molecular identifiers were used in preparing the TCRbeta library. TCRdb ran MiXCR on the PCR reads and lists one entry per CDR3 protein. Counted here are over 450,000 distinct CDR3 sequences, 8% to 11% occurring once; the ten biggest clones make up just over 2%. This sequence was found in a child aged 2-15 years with inherited bone marrow failure, due to receive a stem cell transplant. The sample here was PBMCs, taken before TCRalphabeta/CD19-depleted stem cell transplant.

The CDR3 spells CASTSDRLYNSPLHF. The CDR3 DNA reads TGTGCCAGCACCTCGGACAGACTATATAATTCACCCCTCCACTTT. V usage is TRBV12-3 or TRBV12-4 and J usage is TRBJ1-6; possible D gene TRBD1, 6 bases. The V end lost 7 bases, the J end lost 4 bases, and 14 bases lay between the germline ends. CDR3 size: 15 residues.